This T cell receptor beta chain was captured by sequencing in a study of spatial heterogeneity in lung cancer. On the study more broadly: Beta-chain sequences consistently outnumbered alpha-chain sequences in detection.

Unique molecular identifiers, one per molecule, were present on every TCR cDNA molecule. TCRdb ran MiXCR on the 5' RACE reads and lists one entry per CDR3 protein. The sample yields approximately 18,000 distinct CDR3 sequences, 15% to 20% seen once. The CDR3 consists of 14 residues. V shed 5 bases and J 8 bases; nucleotides not matched to a gene: 9. Regarding time point: blood at routine non-recurrence follow-up after resection. The input material, whole RNA from tumor, nontumor lung or frozen PBMC, was sequenced unsorted. Sequences were derived from PBMCs, sampled at follow-up. This chain links TRBV12-3 or TRBV12-4 with TRBJ1-2, with TRBD1 matching over 9 bases. The receptor comes from a male donor with early-stage non-small cell lung cancer. The CDR3 spells CASSGRQGDGGYTF. The CDR3 bases are TGTGCCAGCAGTGGAAGACAGGGGGACGGGGGCTACACCTTC.